The 32 T cell receptor beta chains below all came from one sample that was sequenced in a study of cytomegalovirus exposure and HLA in healthy donors. Use of 60 Vbeta and 13 Jbeta primers characterized the PCR. TCRdb's copy holds only in-frame clones and misses some; the assay was immunoSEQ multiplex PCR. The sample includes some 210,000 clones, around 81% seen only once; the top ten take 10%. The sequencing sample was made of PBMCs. Source of these receptors: a woman in her forties or fifties in good health and CMV-seropositive.

The V gene is TRBV5-6, the J gene TRBJ1-3; D uncertain. Trimming took off 0 bases at V and 1 base at J, with 5 bases between the two ends. Per the germline V gene, CDR1 is SGHDT and CDR2 is YYEEEE. The length of the CDR3 is 14 residues. The CDR3 spells CASSLALSGNTIYF. The DNA for the CDR3 is TGTGCCAGCAGCTTGGCCCTTTCTGGAAACACCATATATTTT.

The V and J genes are TRBV29-1 and TRBJ2-5, with TRBD2 as a possible D gene (5 bases). From germline, CDR1 is SQVTM and CDR2 ANQGSEA. The CDR3 has 12 amino acids. Trimming removed 6 bases from V and 4 bases from J, with 12 bases in between. The CDR3 is CSVPRGGETQYF. The CDR3 bases are TGCAGCGTCCCCCGGGGTGGAGAGACCCAGTACTTC.

The chain recombines TRBV4-1 with TRBJ2-1; 13 nucleotides align to TRBD2. The germline V gene encodes CDR1 MGHRA and CDR2 YSYEKL. The CDR3 covers 16 residues. Trimming took 0 bases from V and 7 from J; bases not matched to a gene: 3. The CDR3 nucleotides read TGCGCCAGCAGCCAAGAGGGACTAGCGGGGTGGAATGAGCAGTTCTTC. It encodes CASSQEGLAGWNEQFF.

In this sample, this clone turned up a few times. V and J are TRBV4-1 and TRBJ1-2; D unclear. Germline V gene lookup returns CDR1 MGHRA and CDR2 YSYEKL. This CDR3 region has 15 residues. The ends were cut back, 1 base at V and 5 bases at J, with 14 bases in the middle. The CDR3 coding sequence is TGCGCCAGCAGCCAAGCCCCAGGTACAAGTTATGGCTACACCTTC. Its protein product is CASSQAPGTSYGYTF.

This rearrangement joins TRBV7-2 to TRBJ2-2; D unresolved. CDR1 is SGHTA and CDR2 is FQGNSA in the germline V gene. Trimming shortened V by 1 base and J by 7 bases, and 4 bases separated the two germline ends. CDR3 size: 12 residues. The CDR3 bases are TGTGCCAGCAGCTTAGTCGGCGGGGAGCTGTTTTTT. This gives the protein CASSLVGGELFF.

V and J are TRBV7-3 and TRBJ2-5, with D possibly TRBD2 on 5 matching bases. This CDR3 contains 15 residues. V was clipped by 0 bases and J by 4 bases, with 12 bases between them. The germline gives CDR1 SGHTA, CDR2 FQGTGA. CDR3 residues: CASSLTSVRGETQYF. CDR3 in DNA: TGTGCCAGCAGCTTAACATCCGTACGGGGAGAGACCCAGTACTTC.

This clone was observed a single time. The chain carries TRBV18 and TRBJ1-5, with TRBD1 matching over 8 bases. This CDR3 contains 14 residues. The J segment lost 4 bases and the V segment lost 3 bases, leaving 2 bases of the junction unmatched. Germline values: CDR1 KGHSH, CDR2 LQKENI. In DNA, the CDR3 is TGTGCCAGCTCACCTAACAGGGGGAATCAGCCCCAGCATTTT. It encodes CASSPNRGNQPQHF.

This chain links TRBV7-9 with TRBJ1-1; D might be TRBD1 (5 bases). Trimming took 4 bases from V and 0 from J, leaving 12 bases between them. Germline loops: CDR1 SEHNR, CDR2 FQNEAQ (reference sequence). This CDR3 is built from 15 residues. The CDR3 DNA follows: TGTGCCAGCAGCTCCTCGACAGTAGTGAACACTGAAGCTTTCTTT. Its protein product is CASSSSTVVNTEAFF.

The chain has TRBV10-3 and TRBJ2-5; 8 nucleotides match TRBD1. CDR3 size: 17 residues. J was trimmed by 5 bases and V by 3 bases; bases with no gene match: 14. Germline CDR1 ENHRY, CDR2 SYGVKD. For the CDR3, the DNA is TGTGCCATCAGTGATCCGTCGTTGGACAGGGTTGGTGAGACCCAGTACTTC. Protein product: CAISDPSLDRVGETQYF.

The rearrangement links TRBV6-5 to TRBJ1-2; unclear D gene. Trimming took off 5 bases at V and 8 bases at J, with 15 bases between the two ends. Germline CDR1 and CDR2: MNHEY and SVGAGI. This CDR3 contains 13 residues. CDR3 DNA: TGTGCCAGCAGTCTCAGAGCCCTAGGCGGCTACACCTTC. Its protein product is CASSLRALGGYTF.

This clone was seen just once. The chain is built from TRBV6-5 and TRBJ2-5, with 8 bases that match TRBD1. V trimming: 2 bases; J trimming: 5 bases; junction bases outside the gene matches: 7. The CDR3 has 15 residues. CDR1 and CDR2 (germline): MNHEY, SVGAGI. As DNA, the CDR3 is TGTGCCAGCAGTTACACCGGACAGGGACGGGAGACCCAGTACTTC. It encodes CASSYTGQGRETQYF.

This clone was seen only a few times. V is TRBV19 and J is TRBJ1-4, with TRBD1 identical over 7 bases. Germline-derived CDR1 and CDR2 are LNHDA and SQIVND (reference sequence). The CDR3 is 15 amino acids. V shed 2 bases, J shed 4 bases, and the junction held 4 bases outside the gene matches. CDR3 DNA: TGTGCCAGTAGTATACGACAGGGTCGTAATGAAAAACTGTTTTTT. It is translated as CASSIRQGRNEKLFF.

The rearrangement uses TRBV4-1 and TRBJ1-2; TRBD1 is a possible D gene (5 bases). V lost 3 bases and J lost 2, with 19 bases in between. CDR1 is MGHRA, CDR2 YSYEKL, per germline. The length of the CDR3 is 17 residues. CDR3 protein: CASSHHSQVGGNYGYTF. The CDR3 nucleotides are TGCGCCAGCAGCCACCATTCCCAGGTTGGGGGGAACTATGGCTACACCTTC.

The V and J genes are TRBV7-9 and TRBJ1-2; tentative D call: TRBD1 (5 bases). Deletions cut 5 bases from V and 5 bases from J, with 12 bases between. The germline CDR1 and CDR2 sequences are SEHNR and FQNEAQ (reference sequence). The CDR3 covers 13 residues. CDR3 sequence (DNA): TGTGCCAGCAGCAAAATCCAGGGTTATGGCTACACCTTC. Translated, it gives CASSKIQGYGYTF.

The V and J genes are TRBV7-2 and TRBJ1-1; 7 bases line up with TRBD1. The CDR3 consists of 14 residues. The ends lost 6 bases at V and 1 base at J; junction bases unmatched: 5. In germline, CDR1 is SGHTA, CDR2 FQGNSA. Here the CDR3 reads CASSLQGQNTEAFF. CDR3 nucleotide sequence: TGTGCCAGCAGTCTACAGGGGCAGAACACTGAAGCTTTCTTT.

The V gene is TRBV27, the J gene TRBJ2-1; TRBD1 matches at 7 bases. Trimming removed 5 bases from V and 2 bases from J; junction bases left unmatched: 9. Germline V gene data show CDR1 as MNHEY and CDR2 as SMNVEV (reference sequence). The CDR3 consists of 16 residues. This CDR3 is CASSLSRDRAYNEQFF. CDR3 DNA sequence: TGTGCCAGCAGTCTCTCCCGGGACAGAGCCTACAATGAGCAGTTCTTC.

This clone showed up just once. The chain combines TRBV7-2 with TRBJ1-1, with TRBD1 as a possible D gene (5 bases). V lost 10 bases and J lost 1, with 16 bases in between. Germline V gives CDR1 SGHTA, CDR2 FQGNSA. This CDR3 contains 14 residues. CDR3 protein: CATLLDKQNTEAFF. In nucleotides, the CDR3 is TGTGCCACCCTCTTGGACAAACAGAACACTGAAGCTTTCTTT.

The chain recombines TRBV4-3 with TRBJ1-5; unclear D gene. Germline V gene lookup returns CDR1 LGHNA and CDR2 YSLEER. V was pared by 0 bases and J by 4 bases, with 13 bases between. The CDR3 is made up of 16 amino acids. The CDR3 sequence is CASSQENQPGNQPQHF. The CDR3 DNA reads TGCGCCAGCAGCCAAGAAAATCAGCCGGGAAATCAGCCCCAGCATTTT.

This clone came up once. An end of the junction does not agree with germline; a read error may underlie this. This CDR3 is also generated by other DNA sequences in the sample. DNA for the CDR3: TGTGCTAGCAGCACCGGACAGCTCACCTATGGCTACACCTTC. Its protein product is CASSTGQLTYGYTF. This chain uses TRBV9 with TRBJ1-2, with D possibly being TRBD1 (6 bases). This CDR3 has 14 residues. Looked up from germline, CDR1 is SGDLS and CDR2 is YYNGEE.

The rearrangement links TRBV7-3 to TRBJ2-2, with TRBD2 identical over 15 bases. J lost 8 bases, V lost 3 bases, and 7 bases had no gene match. This CDR3 is built from 17 residues. Looked up from germline, CDR1 is SGHTA and CDR2 is FQGTGA. CDR3: CASSFGLAGGPEGELFF. CDR3 nucleotides: TGTGCCAGCAGCTTTGGACTAGCGGGGGGGCCGGAAGGGGAGCTGTTTTTT.

This chain links TRBV28 with TRBJ1-3, with a possible D match to TRBD1 (5 bases). There are 15 residues in the CDR3. The V and J ends lost 4 bases and 0 bases respectively, with 10 bases between them. Germline V gene sequence: CDR1 MDHEN, CDR2 SYDVKM. As DNA, the CDR3 is TGTGCCAGCAGTTCGGAGGGGAGCTCTGGAAACACCATATATTTT. Its translation: CASSSEGSSGNTIYF. Full variable domain (rest looked up from reference TRBV28 and TRBJ1-3): DVKVTQSSRYLVKRTGEKVFLECVQDMDHENMFWYRQDPGLGLRLIYFSYDVKMKEKGDIPEGYSVSREKKERFSLILESASTNQTSMYLCASSSEGSSGNTIYFGEGSWLTVV.

The chain links TRBV4-3 to TRBJ2-3; 7 bases map to TRBD2. The CDR3 consists of 17 residues. V was pared by 2 bases and J by 5 bases, with 13 bases of the junction left unmatched. Per the germline V gene, CDR1 is LGHNA and CDR2 is YSLEER. The CDR3 DNA reads as TGCGCCAGCAGCCAATTCCCTAAGGGAGGGACCGGAGATACGCAGTATTTT. Translated, it gives CASSQFPKGGTGDTQYF.

The rearrangement uses TRBV5-6 and TRBJ1-2, with a weak D call TRBD1 (6 bases). Germline V gene sequence: CDR1 SGHDT, CDR2 YYEEEE. The CDR3 is made up of 13 amino acids. Trimming cost V 3 bases and J 4 bases, with 10 bases left between them. CDR3 nucleotide sequence: TGTGCCAGCAGCTATAGGACAGTCTATGGCTACACCTTC. Translating it yields CASSYRTVYGYTF.

This chain links TRBV19 with TRBJ2-1, with D tentatively TRBD1 (5 bases). The V end lost 8 bases, the J end lost 0 bases, and 17 bases lay between the germline ends. This CDR3 comprises 16 residues. Germline V gene sequence: CDR1 LNHDA, CDR2 SQIVND (reference sequence). As DNA, the CDR3 is TGTGCCAGTTCGAAAGGTAGGGGTAACTCCTACAATGAGCAGTTCTTC. Encoded protein: CASSKGRGNSYNEQFF.

The chain employs TRBV4-1 and TRBJ1-1; D is possibly TRBD1 (6 bases). V was clipped by 3 bases and J by 1 base, with 9 bases between them. This CDR3 region has 14 residues. Germline V lookup: CDR1 MGHRA, CDR2 YSYEKL. The CDR3 sequence: CASSQGASNTEAFF. As DNA, the CDR3 is TGCGCCAGCAGCCAGGGGGCCTCGAACACTGAAGCTTTCTTT.

The chain links TRBV9 to TRBJ1-6, with 10 bases lining up with TRBD1. With 5 bases clipped from V and 5 bases from J, the junction kept 1 base outside the gene matches. The germline V gene encodes CDR1 SGDLS and CDR2 YYNGEE. The CDR3 contains 14 residues. Here the CDR3 DNA reads TGTGCCAGCAGTGGGACAGGGGATAATTCACCCCTCCACTTT. Amino acid sequence: CASSGTGDNSPLHF.

This clone was observed once. The genes are TRBV14 and TRBJ1-4; possible D gene TRBD1, 6 bases. The CDR3 consists of 17 residues. Trimming took 2 bases from V and 0 from J, leaving 13 bases between them. Per germline, CDR1 SGHDN and CDR2 FVKESK. Here the CDR3 reads CASSQPGGLATNEKLFF. CDR3 coding DNA: TGTGCCAGCAGCCAACCCGGGGGGCTCGCAACTAATGAAAAACTGTTTTTT.

The chain couples TRBV19 to TRBJ1-3; D remains unclear. Per germline, CDR1 LNHDA and CDR2 SQIVND (reference sequence). Trimming took 6 bases from V and 0 from J, leaving 9 bases between them. The CDR3 length is 14 residues. The CDR3 sequence is CASSSASSGNTIYF. For the CDR3, the DNA is TGTGCCAGTAGCTCCGCTAGCTCTGGAAACACCATATATTTT.

CDR3 region: CASKQTVNTEAFF. The CDR3 region has the DNA TGCGCCAGCAAACAGACCGTGAACACTGAAGCTTTCTTT. V is TRBV5-1 and J is TRBJ1-1; D gene unclear. The V end was cut by 6 bases, the J end by 0 bases, with 9 bases between. Germline CDR1 is SGHRS and CDR2 is YFSETQ. There are 13 residues in the CDR3.

DNA of the CDR3: TGTGCCAGTAGTAGGGGAGGCTATGGCTACACCTTC. Translated: CASSRGGYGYTF. This chain links TRBV19 with TRBJ1-2; no reliable D call. Deletions cut 4 bases from V and 4 bases from J, with 7 bases between. CDR3 length: 12 residues. Germline V gene sequence: CDR1 LNHDA, CDR2 SQIVND (reference sequence). Filled out from reference TRBV19 and TRBJ1-2, the complete variable domain reads DGGITQSPKYLFRKEGQNVTLSCEQNLNHDAMYWYRQDPGQGLRLIYYSQIVNDFQKGDIAEGYSVSREKKESFPLTVTSAQKNPTAFYLCASSRGGYGYTFGSGTRLTVV.

V gene TRBV7-9 combines with J gene TRBJ2-3; TRBD2 matches at 9 bases. The V and J ends lost 5 bases and 5 bases, in that order; junction bases with no gene match: 17. Germline V gives CDR1 SEHNR, CDR2 FQNEAQ (reference sequence). This CDR3 is built from 18 residues. The CDR3: CASSATGGIAGVGDTQYF. For the CDR3, the DNA is TGTGCCAGCAGCGCGACTGGAGGGATAGCGGGGGTCGGAGATACGCAGTATTTT.

CDR3 coding DNA: TGTGCCAGCAGCTCCGGACTGGAAACGACACAGTACTTC. This gives the protein CASSSGLETTQYF. The chain is built from TRBV7-6 and TRBJ2-5, with D maybe TRBD2 (5 bases). Germline CDR1 and CDR2: SGHVS and FNYEAQ. CDR3 length: 13 amino acids. V was pared by 4 bases and J by 11 bases, with 17 bases between. Supplemented by reference TRBV7-6 and TRBJ2-5, the full variable domain reads GAGVSQSPRYKVTKRGQDVALRCDPISGHVSLYWYRQALGQGPEFLTYFNYEAQQDKSGLPNDRFSAERPEGSISTLTIQRTEQRDSAMYRCASSSGLETTQYFGPGTRLLVL.